This is a list of T cell receptor beta chains from one sample in a study of memory CD4+ T cells and cytomegalovirus serostatus. TCRdb's copy holds only in-frame clones and misses some; the assay was immunoSEQ multiplex PCR. Of 40,000 to 50,000 clones listed, approximately 82% are singletons. The sample consisted of memory CD4+ T cells from blood. The source is an adult in good health and CMV-seronegative. Each CDR3 is given with its conserved first and last residue. A D gene is named only where the DNA matches it firmly. Where a row states a size, it is once, few, many or the class of an expanded clone; other rows omit it.

V	size	D	J	DNA	CDR3
TRBV7-9	.	TRBD1	TRBJ2-7	TGTGCCAGCAGGTTGACAACAGGGGGGGAGCAGTACTTC	CASRLTTGGEQYF
TRBV5-1	once	TRBD1	TRBJ1-1	TGCGCCAGCAGCTCGGGACAGGGGAACACTGAAGCTTTCTTT	CASSSGQGNTEAFF
TRBV30	.	.	TRBJ1-4	TGTGCCTGGAGTGATATGCGGGAAGTTTCCCTGGGTGAAAAACTGTTTTTT	CAWSDMREVSLGEKLFF
TRBV5-8	.	TRBD2	TRBJ2-5	TGTGCCAGCAGCTTCGCCGGGACTAGCGGGGGGTGGGCCCAAGAGACCCAGTACTTC	CASSFAGTSGGWAQETQYF
TRBV29-1	.	TRBD1	TRBJ1-1	TGCAGCGGCCGACAGGGCCTGAACACTGAAGCTTTCTTT	CSGRQGLNTEAFF
TRBV11-2	.	TRBD1	TRBJ2-7	TGTGCCAGCAGCTTAGGAGGGACAGGAGGTTACGAGCAGTACTTC	CASSLGGTGGYEQYF
TRBV28	.	TRBD1	TRBJ1-2	TGTGCCAGCAGTCCCGGGACAGATCCCCCCTATGGCTACACCTTC	CASSPGTDPPYGYTF
TRBV7-2	.	TRBD2	TRBJ2-4	TGTGCCAGCAGCCAGGGGCTAGCGGGGGGAGAAAACATTCAGTACTTC	CASSQGLAGGENIQYF
TRBV5-3	.	TRBD1	TRBJ1-3	TGTGCCAGAAGCTGGCCGGACAGGGCAGCCGGAGACACCATATATTTT	CARSWPDRAAGDTIYF
TRBV2	once	.	TRBJ1-1	TGTGCCAGCAGTCGAACAGGGCACACTGAAGCTTTCTTT	CASSRTGHTEAFF
TRBV7-9	.	.	TRBJ2-1	TGTGCCAGCAGCCCGATGAGAAGGGATGAGCAGTTCTTC	CASSPMRRDEQFF
TRBV28	.	.	TRBJ1-6	TGTGCCACTACTCAGGGAGGCTCCTATAATTCACCCCTCCACTTT	CATTQGGSYNSPLHF
TRBV11-2	.	.	TRBJ2-1	TGTGTTTCACGGGCCAGTCAAAACAATGAGCAGTTCTTC	CVSRASQNNEQFF
TRBV5-1	.	.	TRBJ1-5	TGCGCCAGCAGCTTAGGGGCAGGGGATAGCAATCAGCCCCAGCATTTT	CASSLGAGDSNQPQHF
TRBV5-1	once	.	TRBJ2-5	TGCGCCAGCAGCTTGGCTGTGGGGGTAGAGACCCAGTACTTC	CASSLAVGVETQYF
TRBV10-1	.	TRBD2	TRBJ2-3	TGCGCCAGCAGTGAGGTTAGCGGGGGGATGACAGATACGCAGTATTTT	CASSEVSGGMTDTQYF
TRBV10-1	few	TRBD1	TRBJ1-6	TGCGCCAGCAGTGGACAGGGCGGAAGCTCCTATAATTCACCCCTCCACTTT	CASSGQGGSSYNSPLHF
TRBV7-2	.	.	TRBJ2-5	TGTGCCAGCAGCTTAAAATATCGGGAGACCCAGTACTTC	CASSLKYRETQYF
TRBV9	.	TRBD1	TRBJ1-1	TGTGCCAGCAGCGTTCAGACAGGGAACTCCCGCACTGAAGCTTTCTTT	CASSVQTGNSRTEAFF
TRBV10-1	.	.	TRBJ2-7	TGCGCCAGCAGTGTGGGGGGATCGTTGGACGAGCAGTACTTC	CASSVGGSLDEQYF
TRBV6-1	.	TRBD1	TRBJ1-2	TGTGCCACTACCGGGACAGTAGGCTATGGCTACACCTTC	CATTGTVGYGYTF
TRBV28	once	.	TRBJ1-5	TGTGCCAGCAGTTTAATCCGAAATCAGCCCCAGCATTTT	CASSLIRNQPQHF
TRBV6-1	.	TRBD1	TRBJ1-5	TGTGCCACCAGTGAGTCGGACAGGGCAAATCAGCCCCAGCATTTT	CATSESDRANQPQHF
TRBV7-7	.	.	TRBJ1-1	TGTGCTAGCAGCTTAGTTCGCCCGGGGGGGGACGGGAAAGTGTTTAGTACCACTGAAGCTTTCTTT	CASSLVRPGGDGKVFSTTEAFF
TRBV18	.	.	TRBJ2-7	TGTGCCAGCTCACCTGGACTTACCTCCTACGAGCAGTACTTC	CASSPGLTSYEQYF
TRBV5-4	few	.	TRBJ2-3	TGTGCCAGCAGCTTGTATCTAAATACGCAGTATTTT	CASSLYLNTQYF
TRBV28	.	.	TRBJ2-5	TGTGCCAGCAGTTTTATTCTGGGCGGCGAAGAGACCCAGTACTTC	CASSFILGGEETQYF
TRBV5-8	.	.	TRBJ1-2	TGTGCCAGCAGCACACCCGGGGTCGGCTATGGCTACACCTTC	CASSTPGVGYGYTF
TRBV29-1	.	.	TRBJ1-5	TGCAGCGTGCAGGGTATGGGTCAGCCCCAGCATTTT	CSVQGMGQPQHF
TRBV29-1	.	.	TRBJ2-4	TGCAGCGTTGAAGATCGGAGGCTAGCCAAAAACATTCAGTACTTC	CSVEDRRLAKNIQYF
TRBV7-6	.	TRBD1	TRBJ1-1	TGTGCCAGCAGCCTACAGGGACAGGGGGCCACTGAAGCTTTCTTT	CASSLQGQGATEAFF
TRBV28	.	.	TRBJ1-5	TGTGCCAGCAGTTTAGGGCAGATCAATCAGCCCCAGCATTTT	CASSLGQINQPQHF
TRBV7-9	.	.	TRBJ1-4	TGTGCCAGCAGCTTGCGAGTCAGTGAAAAACTGTTTTTT	CASSLRVSEKLFF
TRBV29-1	once	.	TRBJ1-4	TGCAGCGTGAGGGGTGCCACTAATGAAAAACTGTTTTTT	CSVRGATNEKLFF
TRBV6-1	.	.	TRBJ2-4	TGTGCCAGCAGTGACGTGGGGCAGGCGAAAAACATTCAGTACTTC	CASSDVGQAKNIQYF
TRBV28	.	.	TRBJ1-5	TGTGCCAGCAGTTCCCCTCAGAAAAGGGGCAATCAGCCCCAGCATTTT	CASSSPQKRGNQPQHF
TRBV14	few	.	TRBJ2-3	TGTGCCAGCAGCTACGGCGGGGATATAGATACGCAGTATTTT	CASSYGGDIDTQYF
TRBV7-9	.	.	TRBJ2-2	TGTGCCAGCAGCTTAGAGGGAAACACCGGGGAGCTGTTTTTT	CASSLEGNTGELFF
TRBV10-3	medium-sized	TRBD1	TRBJ1-6	TGTGCCATCAGGGAGAATACAGGGGTGAATTCACCCCTCCACTTT	CAIRENTGVNSPLHF
TRBV5-1	.	.	TRBJ2-2	TGCGCCAGCTCTGTGGACAGCACCGGGGAGCTGTTTTTT	CASSVDSTGELFF
TRBV6-1	.	TRBD1	TRBJ1-5	TGTGCCAGCAGGGCCGGGACAGGTAATCAGCCCCAGCATTTT	CASRAGTGNQPQHF
TRBV2	.	TRBD1	TRBJ1-5	TGTGCCAGCACCACGGGACAGGGGGCTCAGCCCCAGCATTTT	CASTTGQGAQPQHF
TRBV19	.	.	TRBJ1-5	TGTGCCAGTAGTATAGGGGGGTTCGATCAGCCCCAGCATTTT	CASSIGGFDQPQHF
TRBV13	.	.	TRBJ2-7	TGTGCCAGCAGCCCCCGGACAGCAAAATACGAGCAGTACTTC	CASSPRTAKYEQYF
TRBV28	.	.	TRBJ1-4	TGTGCCAGCAGAGACAGACCGAATGAAAAACTGTTTTTT	CASRDRPNEKLFF
TRBV2	few	.	TRBJ1-4	TGTGCCAGCACCCAACCCGGGACAACTAATGAAAAACTGTTTTTT	CASTQPGTTNEKLFF
TRBV5-1	.	.	TRBJ2-2	TGCGCCAGTGGAAAGGGACAGAACACCGGGGAGCTGTTTTTT	CASGKGQNTGELFF
TRBV5-6	.	.	TRBJ2-1	TGTGCCAGCAGCTCTGACAGGATACCCTACAATGAGCAGTTCTTC	CASSSDRIPYNEQFF
TRBV7-9	.	.	TRBJ2-7	TGTGCCAGCAGCTTAAGTGGAGGCGTCGAGCAGTACTTC	CASSLSGGVEQYF
TRBV5-6	.	TRBD1	TRBJ1-1	TGTGCCAGCAGCACTGCGCCCTCAGGGGGCACTGAAGCTTTCTTT	CASSTAPSGGTEAFF
TRBV29-1	.	.	TRBJ1-2	TGCAGCGTGGAGGGGGATGGCTACACCTTC	CSVEGDGYTF
TRBV28	.	TRBD2	TRBJ2-5	TGTGCCAGCAGTTTAAGTTCGCGGGGGGTCGTCGGGACCCAGTACTTC	CASSLSSRGVVGTQYF
TRBV7-9	.	.	TRBJ1-4	TGTGCCAGCAGCCAGGCGGCACCTGAAAAACTGTTTTTT	CASSQAAPEKLFF
TRBV5-6	.	.	TRBJ1-5	TGTGCCAGCAGCTTGACAGGCAACGATCAGCCCCAGCATTTT	CASSLTGNDQPQHF
TRBV10-3	.	.	TRBJ2-1	TGTGCCATCAGTGGAAACGCAAACAATGAGCAGTTCTTC	CAISGNANNEQFF
TRBV18	.	TRBD1	TRBJ1-1	TGTGCCAGCGCTTTGACAGGGAGGAACACTGAAGCTTTCTTT	CASALTGRNTEAFF